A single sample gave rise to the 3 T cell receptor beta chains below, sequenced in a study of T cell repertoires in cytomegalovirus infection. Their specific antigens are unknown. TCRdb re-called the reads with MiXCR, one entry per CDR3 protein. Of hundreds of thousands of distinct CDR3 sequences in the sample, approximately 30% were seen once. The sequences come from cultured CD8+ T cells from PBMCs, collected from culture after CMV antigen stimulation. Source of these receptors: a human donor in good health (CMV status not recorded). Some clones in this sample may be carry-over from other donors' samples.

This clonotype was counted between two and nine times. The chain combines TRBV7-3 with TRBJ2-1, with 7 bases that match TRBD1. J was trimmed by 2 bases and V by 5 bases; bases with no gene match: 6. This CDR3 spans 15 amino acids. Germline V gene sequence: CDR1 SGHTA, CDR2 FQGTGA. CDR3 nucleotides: TGTGCCAGCAGCCCCGGGACAGCCCCCTACAATGAGCAGTTCTTC. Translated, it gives CASSPGTAPYNEQFF.

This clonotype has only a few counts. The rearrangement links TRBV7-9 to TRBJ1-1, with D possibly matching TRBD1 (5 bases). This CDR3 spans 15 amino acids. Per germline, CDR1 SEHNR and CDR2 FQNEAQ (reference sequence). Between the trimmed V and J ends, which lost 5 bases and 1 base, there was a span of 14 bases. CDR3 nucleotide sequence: TGTGCCAGCAGCCTCCCGGGACGGACGAACACTGAAGCTTTCTTT. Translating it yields CASSLPGRTNTEAFF.

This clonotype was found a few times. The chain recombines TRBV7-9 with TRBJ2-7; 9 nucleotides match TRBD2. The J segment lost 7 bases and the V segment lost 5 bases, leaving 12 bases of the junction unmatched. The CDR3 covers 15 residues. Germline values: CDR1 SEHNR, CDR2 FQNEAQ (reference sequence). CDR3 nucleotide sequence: TGTGCCAGCAGCCCCCGGGCTAGCGGGGTTTCGGAGCAGTACTTC. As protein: CASSPRASGVSEQYF.